This passage covers 12 T cell receptor beta chains from one sample sequenced in a study of somatic mutations in cytotoxic T cells in rheumatoid arthritis. Sequencing was performed with immunoSEQ multiplex PCR; in TCRdb, only in-frame clones are kept and a portion is missing. The data contain under 20,000 clones, roughly 75% of them seen just once; the ten biggest clones take up around 14%. The sequencing input was CD8+ T cells sorted from blood. Receptors were obtained from an adult with rheumatoid arthritis.

J is TRBJ2-1 and V is TRBV19; a possible D gene is TRBD1 (5 bases). V was clipped by 4 bases and J by 7 bases, with 11 bases between them. CDR3 size: 13 residues. Germline CDR1 and CDR2: LNHDA and SQIVND (reference sequence). The CDR3 reads CASSRGLVNEQFF. The CDR3, as DNA: TGTGCCAGTAGTAGGGGCCTTGTAAATGAGCAGTTCTTC.

This clone was seen a single time. The J gene is TRBJ2-7, the V gene TRBV7-9, with 7 bases identical to TRBD1. Trimming removed 5 bases from V and 1 base from J; junction bases left unmatched: 5. Germline CDR1 and CDR2: SEHNR and FQNEAQ (reference sequence). The CDR3 is 14 amino acids. DNA for the CDR3: TGTGCCAGCAGCCCGACAGGGCCATCCTACGAGCAGTACTTC. Residues: CASSPTGPSYEQYF.

V and J are TRBV28 and TRBJ2-1; 9 bases are shared with TRBD2. The V gene end was trimmed by 5 bases and the J gene end by 8 bases; junction bases not matched to a gene: 16. This CDR3 is 17 amino acids long. Germline V gene sequence: CDR1 MDHEN, CDR2 SYDVKM. CDR3 amino acids: CASSIFDAASGNDEQFF. CDR3 nucleotides: TGTGCCAGCAGTATTTTTGACGCGGCTAGCGGGAACGATGAGCAGTTCTTC.

The chain links TRBV28 to TRBJ2-7; D perhaps matches TRBD2 (5 bases). CDR1 and CDR2 (germline): MDHEN, SYDVKM. V was pared by 8 bases and J by 2 bases, with 13 bases between. The CDR3 runs 13 residues. The CDR3 sequence: CASDGINPYEQYF. The CDR3 region has the DNA TGTGCCAGCGACGGGATAAATCCCTACGAGCAGTACTTC.

The J gene is TRBJ1-1, the V gene TRBV10-3; 9 bases map to TRBD1. CDR3 size: 16 residues. V lost 8 bases and J lost 3; bases outside the gene matches: 13. CDR1 ENHRY and CDR2 SYGVKD come from the germline V gene. CDR3 region: CAILRQGGMLDTEAFF. In nucleotides, the CDR3 is TGTGCCATCCTTAGACAGGGGGGGATGTTGGACACTGAAGCTTTCTTT.

The chain couples TRBV6-1 to TRBJ1-2; D is undetermined. Germline loops: CDR1 MNHNS, CDR2 SASEGT. This CDR3 has 13 amino acids. Trimming left V 1 base short and J 4 bases short, with 7 bases between. CDR3 residues: CASSEGLIYGYTF. CDR3 DNA: TGTGCCAGCAGTGAAGGACTAATCTATGGCTACACCTTC.

The rearrangement uses TRBV2 and TRBJ2-7; the D gene is possibly TRBD1 (5 bases). The germline V and J ends were trimmed by 6 bases and 0 bases, with 15 bases remaining between them. Germline V lookup: CDR1 SNHLY, CDR2 FYNNEI. CDR3 length equals 15 residues. The CDR3 nucleotides are TGTGCCAGCAGAAGGGCAAGGGGTAGCTCCTACGAGCAGTACTTC. The encoded protein is CASRRARGSSYEQYF.

The chain joins TRBV4-1 to TRBJ2-7, with a tentative D call TRBD2 (7 bases). The germline V gene has CDR1 MGHRA and CDR2 YSYEKL. The CDR3 covers 17 residues. V lost 0 bases to trimming and J lost 0 bases, with 15 bases between them. This CDR3 reads CASSQEGGGHSSYEQYF. The CDR3 DNA reads as TGCGCCAGCAGCCAAGAGGGGGGGGGACACAGCTCCTACGAGCAGTACTTC.

The V call is TRBV27, the J call TRBJ1-6; D is perhaps TRBD1 (6 bases). The CDR3 sequence is 15 residues long. V shed 3 bases and J shed 6 bases, with 12 bases lying between them. CDR1 and CDR2 (germline): MNHEY, SMNVEV (reference sequence). The CDR3 nucleotides are TGTGCCAGCAGTTTGACAGGTTTGAGTAATTCACCCCTCCACTTT. Amino acids: CASSLTGLSNSPLHF.

The sample holds a few counts of this clone. The genes are TRBV6-4 and TRBJ2-2; D is possibly TRBD1 or TRBD2 (6 bases each). The CDR3 is 17 amino acids. Per the germline V gene, CDR1 is MRHNA and CDR2 is SNTAGT. V lost 0 bases to trimming and J lost 6 bases, with 17 bases between them. The CDR3: CASSDSYRGPHAGELFF. In DNA, the CDR3 is TGTGCCAGCAGTGACTCGTACCGGGGGCCTCATGCCGGGGAGCTGTTTTTT.

This clone came up once. The genes are TRBV9 and TRBJ1-2; D gene ambiguous. In germline, CDR1 is SGDLS, CDR2 YYNGEE. The germline V and J ends were trimmed by 4 bases and 1 base, with 17 bases remaining between them. This CDR3 spans 16 amino acids. The CDR3 nucleotides are TGTGCCAGCAGCTCCAACCTAAGACGGTATAACTATGGCTACACCTTC. Translation: CASSSNLRRYNYGYTF.

V is TRBV27 and J is TRBJ2-1; D is ambiguous. The CDR3 is 13 amino acids. Germline lookup yields CDR1 MNHEY and CDR2 SMNVEV (reference sequence). The germline V and J ends were trimmed by 4 bases and 7 bases, with 11 bases remaining between them. In DNA, the CDR3 is TGTGCCAGCAGTTCGGGTACTTGGAATGAGCAGTTCTTC. Translated, it gives CASSSGTWNEQFF.